The rows below give T cell receptor beta chains drawn from one sample of a study of blood T cell repertoires in COVID-19. Sequencing used immunoSEQ multiplex PCR; TCRdb keeps in-frame clones, though not all of them. Altogether roughly 30,000 clones are present, around 87% being singletons, with the ten largest covering approximately 1.5%. Sequencing input: peripheral blood. These TCRs come from a man in his 60s with active COVID-19. CDR3s include the opening cysteine and the closing phenylalanine or tryptophan. A D gene is named only where the DNA matches it firmly. The listing skips clone size in some rows; elsewhere it reads once, few, many or a size class.

v_call: TRBV19
d_call: TRBD1
j_call: TRBJ1-2
clone_size: NA
cdr3_nt: TGTGCCAGTAGTCCAGGGACAGGGGCTACGGCTAACTATGGCTACACCTTC
cdr3_aa: CASSPGTGATANYGYTF

v_call: TRBV7-2
d_call: NA
j_call: TRBJ2-2
clone_size: NA
cdr3_nt: TGTGCCAGCAGCAACAGGAACACCGGGGAGCTGTTTTTT
cdr3_aa: CASSNRNTGELFF

v_call: TRBV5-4
d_call: TRBD2
j_call: TRBJ2-1
clone_size: NA
cdr3_nt: TGTGCCAGCAGCTTGGGTAGCGGGAGGCCCAATGAGCAGTTCTTC
cdr3_aa: CASSLGSGRPNEQFF

v_call: TRBV28
d_call: NA
j_call: TRBJ1-1
clone_size: NA
cdr3_nt: TGTGCCAGCACCCCCACCTGGACACGGAACACTGAAGCTTTCTTT
cdr3_aa: CASTPTWTRNTEAFF

v_call: TRBV28
d_call: TRBD1
j_call: TRBJ1-3
clone_size: NA
cdr3_nt: TGTGCCAGCAGTCCCCATTCTACAGGGGTGTCTGGAAACACCATATATTTT
cdr3_aa: CASSPHSTGVSGNTIYF

v_call: TRBV5-1
d_call: TRBD2
j_call: TRBJ2-3
clone_size: NA
cdr3_nt: TGCGCCAGCAGCGAGACTAGCGGGGGAAAACTCACAGATACGCAGTATTTT
cdr3_aa: CASSETSGGKLTDTQYF

v_call: TRBV3-1/TRBV3-2
d_call: NA
j_call: TRBJ2-1
clone_size: NA
cdr3_nt: TGTGCCAGCAGCCTATACCCACAGGGTAATGAGCAGTTCTTC
cdr3_aa: CASSLYPQGNEQFF

v_call: TRBV5-1
d_call: NA
j_call: TRBJ2-5
clone_size: NA
cdr3_nt: TGCGCCAGCAGCGGAACAGGGCCAGAGACCCAGTACTTC
cdr3_aa: CASSGTGPETQYF

v_call: TRBV19
d_call: NA
j_call: TRBJ1-2
clone_size: NA
cdr3_nt: TGTGCCAGTAATGTTCGCGGTGGCTACACCTTC
cdr3_aa: CASNVRGGYTF

v_call: TRBV3-1/TRBV3-2
d_call: NA
j_call: TRBJ1-6
clone_size: NA
cdr3_nt: TGTGCCAGCAGCCAAACAGGGTTGACACCCCTCCACTTT
cdr3_aa: CASSQTGLTPLHF

v_call: TRBV6-1
d_call: TRBD1
j_call: TRBJ2-1
clone_size: NA
cdr3_nt: TGTGCCAGCAGTGAAGCGGGGGACAGATACAATGAGCAGTTCTTC
cdr3_aa: CASSEAGDRYNEQFF

v_call: TRBV4-1
d_call: NA
j_call: TRBJ2-6
clone_size: NA
cdr3_nt: TGCGCCAGCAGCCAATGGACTTCGGCCAACGTCCTGACTTTC
cdr3_aa: CASSQWTSANVLTF

v_call: TRBV19
d_call: TRBD1
j_call: TRBJ1-2
clone_size: few
cdr3_nt: TGTGCCAGTAGTACGACCCGCAGGGGGCGCGATGGCTACACCTTC
cdr3_aa: CASSTTRRGRDGYTF

v_call: TRBV10-3
d_call: TRBD1
j_call: TRBJ1-2
clone_size: NA
cdr3_nt: TGTGCCATCAGCAGGGACAGGGGGCCCTATGGCTACACCTTC
cdr3_aa: CAISRDRGPYGYTF

v_call: TRBV7-8
d_call: NA
j_call: TRBJ2-2
clone_size: once
cdr3_nt: TGTGCCAGCAGCTTACCAACTGGGACAAACACCGGGGAGCTGTTTTTT
cdr3_aa: CASSLPTGTNTGELFF

v_call: TRBV7-3
d_call: TRBD2
j_call: TRBJ2-1
clone_size: NA
cdr3_nt: TGTGCCAGCAGCTTAAGTTCTAGCGGGTACAATGAGCAGTTCTTC
cdr3_aa: CASSLSSSGYNEQFF

v_call: TRBV4-3
d_call: NA
j_call: TRBJ1-2
clone_size: NA
cdr3_nt: TGCGCCAGCAGCCAATCCCTGTCGGGAGATGGCTACACCTTC
cdr3_aa: CASSQSLSGDGYTF

v_call: TRBV5-1
d_call: NA
j_call: TRBJ1-4
clone_size: NA
cdr3_nt: TGCGCCAGCAGCTTAGGAACAGTTAATGAAAAACTGTTTTTT
cdr3_aa: CASSLGTVNEKLFF

v_call: TRBV6-6
d_call: NA
j_call: TRBJ2-1
clone_size: NA
cdr3_nt: TGTGCCAGCAGGATGAAGAGCTCCTACAATGAGCAGTTCTTC
cdr3_aa: CASRMKSSYNEQFF

v_call: TRBV10-3
d_call: NA
j_call: TRBJ1-4
clone_size: NA
cdr3_nt: TGTGCCATCAGTGGTGGGGCGGAGGGGAAACTGTTTTTT
cdr3_aa: CAISGGAEGKLFF

v_call: TRBV6-5
d_call: TRBD1
j_call: TRBJ1-5
clone_size: NA
cdr3_nt: TGTGCCAGCAGAGACAGGGGGCGCAGCAATCAGCCCCAGCATTTT
cdr3_aa: CASRDRGRSNQPQHF

v_call: TRBV19
d_call: NA
j_call: TRBJ1-2
clone_size: NA
cdr3_nt: TGTGCCAGTAGTATATCAGTTCAGGGAAACTATGGCTACACCTTC
cdr3_aa: CASSISVQGNYGYTF